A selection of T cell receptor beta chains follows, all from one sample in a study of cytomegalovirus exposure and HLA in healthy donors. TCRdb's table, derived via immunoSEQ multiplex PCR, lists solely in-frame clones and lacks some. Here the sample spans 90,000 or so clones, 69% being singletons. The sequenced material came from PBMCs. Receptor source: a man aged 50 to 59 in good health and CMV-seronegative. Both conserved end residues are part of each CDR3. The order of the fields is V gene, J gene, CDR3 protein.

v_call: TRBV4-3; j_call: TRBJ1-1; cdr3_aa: CASSERHGDTEAFF
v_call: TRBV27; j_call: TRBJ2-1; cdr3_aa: CASSLFMPGLAGNEQFF
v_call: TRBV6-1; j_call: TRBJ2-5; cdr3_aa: CASSEGYRGETQYF
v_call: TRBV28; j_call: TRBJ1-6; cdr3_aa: CASSRRGAGNSPLHF
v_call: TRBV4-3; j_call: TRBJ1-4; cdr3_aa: CASSQEGMTAQFF
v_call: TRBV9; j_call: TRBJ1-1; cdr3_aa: CASSSLGGFTEAFF
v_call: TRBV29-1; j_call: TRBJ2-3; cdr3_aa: CSVAGSDTQYF
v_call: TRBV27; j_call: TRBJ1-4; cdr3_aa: CASSLSQQAREKLFF
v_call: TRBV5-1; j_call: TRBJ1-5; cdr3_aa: CASSPDTPNQPQHF
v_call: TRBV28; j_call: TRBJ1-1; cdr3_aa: CASMGEDYTEAFF
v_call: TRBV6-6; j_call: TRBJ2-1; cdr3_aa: CASSYGQEYNEQFF
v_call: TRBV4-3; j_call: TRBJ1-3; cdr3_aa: CASSGGLARSGNTIYF
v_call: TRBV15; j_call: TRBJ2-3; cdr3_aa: CATSREGRWGTDTQYF
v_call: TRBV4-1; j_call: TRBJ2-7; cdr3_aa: CASSQPGQATYEQYF
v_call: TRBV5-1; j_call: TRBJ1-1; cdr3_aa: CASSLFGGGTEAFF
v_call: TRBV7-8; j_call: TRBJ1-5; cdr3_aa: CASSLQINQPQHF
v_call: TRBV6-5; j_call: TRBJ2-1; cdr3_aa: CASSPDGSSYNEQFF
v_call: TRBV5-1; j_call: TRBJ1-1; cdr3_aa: CASSLGSRADTEAFF
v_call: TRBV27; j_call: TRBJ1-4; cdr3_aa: CASARAGNEKLFF
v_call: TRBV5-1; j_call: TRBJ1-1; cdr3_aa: CASSSLPVNTEAFF
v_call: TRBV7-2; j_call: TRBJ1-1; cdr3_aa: CASSPQYSEAFF
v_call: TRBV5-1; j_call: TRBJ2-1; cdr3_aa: CASSYGLAGDYNEQFF
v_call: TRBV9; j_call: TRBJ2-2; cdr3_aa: CASSPQGTGLTGELFF
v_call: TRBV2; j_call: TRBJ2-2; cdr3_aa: CASSGSGRGTGELFF
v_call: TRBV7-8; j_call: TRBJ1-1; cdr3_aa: CASSLARGNTEAFF
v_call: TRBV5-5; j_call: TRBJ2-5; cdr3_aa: CASSFRGEETQYF
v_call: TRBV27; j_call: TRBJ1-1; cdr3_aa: CASRRKQGMNTEAFF
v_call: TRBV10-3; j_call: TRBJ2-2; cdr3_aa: CAISELQGNTGELFF
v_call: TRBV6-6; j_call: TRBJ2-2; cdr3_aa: CASSYLTNTGELFF
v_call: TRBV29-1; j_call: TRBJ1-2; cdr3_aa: CSVEGGTGNGYTF
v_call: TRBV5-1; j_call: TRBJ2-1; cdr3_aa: CASSLGEGEGLNEQFF
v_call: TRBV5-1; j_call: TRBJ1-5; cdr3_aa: CASSLDRGDQPQHF
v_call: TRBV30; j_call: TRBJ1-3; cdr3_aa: CACHRGPGNTIYF
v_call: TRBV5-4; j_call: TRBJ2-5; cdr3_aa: CASSTGTGSQETQYF
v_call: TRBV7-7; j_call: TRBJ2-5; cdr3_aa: CASSLGGGTSQETQYF
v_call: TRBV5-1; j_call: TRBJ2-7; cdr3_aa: CASSLDRPYEQYF
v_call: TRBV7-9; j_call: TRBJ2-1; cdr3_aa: CASSLSLAGSYNEQFF
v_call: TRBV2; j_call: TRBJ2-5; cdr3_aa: CASRPTGGETQYF
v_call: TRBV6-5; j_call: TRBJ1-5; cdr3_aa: CASSNYRGSQPQHF
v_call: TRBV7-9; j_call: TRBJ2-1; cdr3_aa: CASSPGGARRYNEQFF
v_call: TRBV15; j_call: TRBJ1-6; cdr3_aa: CATSRERQGNSPLHF
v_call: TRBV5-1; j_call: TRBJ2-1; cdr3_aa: CASSPGGRGYTEFF
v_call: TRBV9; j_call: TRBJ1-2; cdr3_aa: CASSPPRSQLKGYTF
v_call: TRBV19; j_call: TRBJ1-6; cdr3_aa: CASRGSSYNSPLHF
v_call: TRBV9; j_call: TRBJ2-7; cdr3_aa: CASSVGGTSTYEQYF
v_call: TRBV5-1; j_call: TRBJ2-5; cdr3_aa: CASSVWGQLQETQYF
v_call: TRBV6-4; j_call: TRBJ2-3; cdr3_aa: CASSDSAGDPDTQYF